What follows are 18 T cell receptor beta chains derived from one specimen sequenced in a study of cytomegalovirus exposure and HLA in healthy donors. Profiling relied on immunoSEQ multiplex PCR, and the TCRdb table lists in-frame clones only, not all of them. The table includes 130,000 to 150,000 clones, around 89% detected once. Material for sequencing was PBMCs. Every receptor here comes from a woman in her 30s in good health and CMV-seropositive.

This clone was seen just once. This chain joins TRBV27 and TRBJ1-5; D possibly corresponds to TRBD1 (5 bases). V dropped 5 bases and J dropped 4 bases, with 9 bases sitting between them. This CDR3 has 13 residues. Per the germline V gene, CDR1 is MNHEY and CDR2 is SMNVEV (reference sequence). The CDR3 nucleotides read TGTGCCAGCAGTACGGGGGGGAATCAGCCCCAGCATTTT. This sequence encodes CASSTGGNQPQHF.

This chain links TRBV7-8 with TRBJ2-5, with TRBD1 identical over 7 bases. Germline assignment: CDR1 SGHVS and CDR2 FQNEAQ. The CDR3 contains 14 residues. V trimming: 3 bases; J trimming: 5 bases; junction bases outside the gene matches: 6. CDR3 amino acids: CASSFTGDGETQYF. The CDR3 DNA reads as TGTGCCAGCAGCTTCACAGGGGACGGGGAGACCCAGTACTTC.

This clone was counted at least ten times. The chain employs TRBV6-5 and TRBJ1-1; D is undetermined. This CDR3 contains 14 residues. V was pared by 4 bases and J by 0 bases, with 9 bases between. Looked up from germline, CDR1 is MNHEY and CDR2 is SVGAGI. CDR3 loop: CASSLGRVNTEAFF. For the CDR3, the DNA is TGTGCCAGCAGTTTAGGTCGGGTGAACACTGAAGCTTTCTTT.

The chain has TRBV9 and TRBJ2-5; tentatively, D is TRBD2 (5 bases). Germline values: CDR1 SGDLS, CDR2 YYNGEE. The CDR3 extends over 14 amino acids. The ends were cut back, 2 bases at V and 2 bases at J, with 10 bases in the middle. DNA of the CDR3: TGTGCCAGCAGCGTGGCAGGACTTCAAGAGACCCAGTACTTC. Translated, it gives CASSVAGLQETQYF.

The chain links TRBV7-2 to TRBJ2-5, with D perhaps TRBD2 (5 bases). Germline loops: CDR1 SGHTA, CDR2 FQGNSA. Trimming removed 0 bases from V and 2 bases from J, with 10 bases in between. This CDR3 is built from 15 residues. DNA of the CDR3: TGTGCCAGCAGCTTAGCCGGGAACCCTCAAGAGACCCAGTACTTC. This gives the protein CASSLAGNPQETQYF.

This chain uses TRBV10-3 with TRBJ1-2, with 7 bases fitting TRBD1. The germline V gene encodes CDR1 ENHRY and CDR2 SYGVKD. The V segment lost 11 bases and the J segment 0 bases; nucleotides outside the gene matches: 6. The CDR3 loop spans 13 amino acids. The CDR3 spells CAVTGTANYGYTF. Here the CDR3 DNA reads TGTGCCGTTACAGGGACAGCTAACTATGGCTACACCTTC.

This chain links TRBV4-1 with TRBJ2-2; 11 bases map to TRBD2. Per the germline V gene, CDR1 is MGHRA and CDR2 is YSYEKL. The CDR3 covers 18 residues. The ends lost 1 base at V and 5 bases at J; junction bases unmatched: 9. This CDR3 reads CASSQALAGGPGTGELFF. The CDR3 DNA sequence: TGCGCCAGCAGCCAAGCCTTAGCGGGAGGGCCTGGTACCGGGGAGCTGTTTTTT.

The sample holds one count of this clone. The chain couples TRBV7-6 to TRBJ1-5; D not certain. This CDR3 has 13 amino acids. Germline V gives CDR1 SGHVS, CDR2 FNYEAQ. V was clipped by 4 bases and J by 4 bases, with 8 bases between them. The CDR3 here is CASSSQRNQPQHF. As DNA, the CDR3 is TGTGCCAGCAGCTCACAGAGAAATCAGCCCCAGCATTTT. Full variable domain (outside the CDR3, taken from reference TRBV7-6 and TRBJ1-5): GAGVSQSPRYKVTKRGQDVALRCDPISGHVSLYWYRQALGQGPEFLTYFNYEAQQDKSGLPNDRFSAERPEGSISTLTIQRTEQRDSAMYRCASSSQRNQPQHFGDGTRLSIL.

CDR3 sequence reads: CASSLISGPYEQYF. The CDR3 coding sequence is TGTGCCAGCAGCTTAATTAGCGGGCCCTACGAGCAGTACTTC. The chain carries TRBV14 and TRBJ2-7, with 7 bases matching TRBD2. The ends lost 5 bases at V and 2 bases at J; junction bases unmatched: 6. This CDR3 is built from 14 residues. CDR1 is SGHDN and CDR2 is FVKESK in the germline V gene. Full variable domain (rest looked up from reference TRBV14 and TRBJ2-7): EAGVTQFPSHSVIEKGQTVTLRCDPISGHDNLYWYRRVMGKEIKFLLHFVKESKQDESGMPNNRFLAERTGGTYSTLKVQPAELEDSGVYFCASSLISGPYEQYFGPGTRLTVT.

J is TRBJ1-5 and V is TRBV4-1; TRBD1 agrees at 8 bases. The germline V gene has CDR1 MGHRA and CDR2 YSYEKL. The junction had 8 bases not matched to a gene; V was cut back by 1 base and J by 9 bases. The CDR3 is 15 residues long. The CDR3 region has the DNA TGCGCCAGCAGCCAAGTGGGGGACAGGTTTCGGCCCCAGCATTTT. Protein: CASSQVGDRFRPQHF.

The chain carries TRBV28 and TRBJ2-5, with D maybe TRBD1 (6 bases). The CDR3 is 14 residues long. Germline lookup yields CDR1 MDHEN and CDR2 SYDVKM. V was pared by 4 bases and J by 2 bases, with 11 bases between. The CDR3 loop reads CASSWTVLQETQYF. CDR3 coding DNA: TGTGCCAGCAGTTGGACAGTCCTTCAAGAGACCCAGTACTTC.

The chain couples TRBV5-4 to TRBJ1-1, with D perhaps TRBD1 (6 bases). Trimming shortened V by 2 bases and J by 3 bases, and 11 bases separated the two germline ends. The CDR3 is 14 amino acids. In germline, CDR1 is SGHNT, CDR2 YYREEE (reference sequence). CDR3 residues: CASSLPTGHTEAFF. In nucleotides, the CDR3 is TGTGCCAGCAGCTTACCGACAGGTCACACTGAAGCTTTCTTT.

The gene calls are TRBV27 and TRBJ1-1; 9 nucleotides agree with TRBD1. Germline assignment: CDR1 MNHEY and CDR2 SMNVEV (reference sequence). V was clipped by 2 bases and J by 5 bases; unmatched bases: 12. This CDR3 is 17 amino acids long. CDR3 sequence reads: CASSLRRTWTGETEAFF. CDR3 nucleotide sequence: TGTGCCAGCAGTTTACGACGAACCTGGACAGGGGAAACTGAAGCTTTCTTT.

This chain joins TRBV5-4 and TRBJ2-1; perhaps TRBD2 as D (7 bases). The CDR3 has 16 amino acids. The germline V gene has CDR1 SGHNT and CDR2 YYREEE (reference sequence). V lost 4 bases, J lost 3 bases, and 17 bases lay in between. The CDR3 protein is CASSEGGAADYNEQFF. CDR3 coding DNA: TGTGCCAGCAGCGAGGGGGGGGCGGCGGACTACAATGAGCAGTTCTTC.

This clone showed up just once. This sequence joins TRBV28 and TRBJ1-4; 9 bases are shared with TRBD1. Germline CDR1 is MDHEN and CDR2 is SYDVKM. J lost 10 bases, V lost 3 bases, and 9 bases had no gene match. CDR3 length equals 15 residues. The CDR3 here is CASSFPPDRGGKLFF. The CDR3 nucleotides are TGTGCCAGCAGTTTTCCCCCCGACAGGGGGGGAAAACTGTTTTTT.

The CDR3 region is CASSVWGGYRYGYTF. In nucleotides, the CDR3 is TGTGCCAGTAGCGTCTGGGGAGGATACCGATATGGCTACACCTTC. The J gene is TRBJ1-2, the V gene TRBV19; no clear D. CDR1 is LNHDA and CDR2 is SQIVND in the germline V gene (reference sequence). This CDR3 comprises 15 residues. With 6 bases removed from V and 5 bases from J, the gap between germline ends came to 19 bases.

The chain combines TRBV29-1 with TRBJ2-7; 10 bases are shared with TRBD1. This CDR3 has 14 amino acids. The V and J ends lost 4 bases and 1 base, in that order; junction bases with no gene match: 4. Germline CDR1 SQVTM, CDR2 ANQGSEA. The CDR3 nucleotides read TGCAGCGTTGGGACAGGGGGAAGTTCCTACGAGCAGTACTTC. Its translation is CSVGTGGSSYEQYF.

The CDR3 is CASSLAGGQPQHF. CDR3 coding DNA: TGTGCCAGCAGCTTAGCCGGGGGTCAGCCCCAGCATTTT. The V call is TRBV7-9, the J call TRBJ1-5; D possibly corresponds to TRBD1 (5 bases). Germline-derived CDR1 and CDR2 are SEHNR and FQNEAQ (reference sequence). Trimming left V 0 bases short and J 6 bases short, with 6 bases between. The CDR3 is made up of 13 amino acids.